A selection of T cell receptor beta chains follows, all from one sample in a study of CD8+ T cells in alopecia areata. TCRdb's copy holds only in-frame clones and misses some; the assay was immunoSEQ multiplex PCR. The sample records some 180,000 clones, roughly 63% being singletons. The sequenced sample was CD4+ T cells sorted from blood, obtained at week 0. These receptors were obtained from a human donor with alopecia areata. Both conserved end residues are part of each CDR3. A D gene is named only where the DNA matches it firmly. The size field is filled for only some rows; it gives once, few, many or a size class.

V gene: TRBV27
J gene: TRBJ2-7
D gene: TRBD1
CDR3 length: 16
clone size: -
CDR3 DNA: TGTGCCAGCAGGGCCGCTGGGGGACAGGGTATCTACGAGCAGTACTTC
CDR3 protein: CASRAAGGQGIYEQYF

V gene: TRBV2
J gene: TRBJ1-6
D gene: -
CDR3 length: 14
clone size: few
CDR3 DNA: TGTGCCAGCAGTATCGGGGACTATAATTCACCCCTCCACTTT
CDR3 protein: CASSIGDYNSPLHF

V gene: TRBV29-1
J gene: TRBJ2-3
D gene: -
CDR3 length: 14
clone size: -
CDR3 DNA: TGCAGCGTTGATAAACTAGGGCATCAGGATACGCAGTATTTT
CDR3 protein: CSVDKLGHQDTQYF

V gene: TRBV7-2
J gene: TRBJ2-1
D gene: -
CDR3 length: 12
clone size: few
CDR3 DNA: TGTGCCAGCAGCTTACAGGGGAATGAGCAGTTCTTC
CDR3 protein: CASSLQGNEQFF

V gene: TRBV6-5
J gene: TRBJ2-7
D gene: -
CDR3 length: 14
clone size: -
CDR3 DNA: TGTGCCAGCAGTGTCAGTAGCAGCCACTACGAGCAGTACTTC
CDR3 protein: CASSVSSSHYEQYF

V gene: TRBV12-5
J gene: TRBJ1-5
D gene: -
CDR3 length: 12
clone size: few
CDR3 DNA: TGTGCTAGGGATGATAGCAATCAGCCCCAGCATTTT
CDR3 protein: CARDDSNQPQHF

V gene: TRBV9
J gene: TRBJ2-7
D gene: -
CDR3 length: 15
clone size: -
CDR3 DNA: TGTGCCAGCAGCGTAGAAGCGGAGAGCTCCTACGAGCAGTACTTC
CDR3 protein: CASSVEAESSYEQYF

V gene: TRBV6-5
J gene: TRBJ2-1
D gene: TRBD2
CDR3 length: 15
clone size: -
CDR3 DNA: TGTGCCAGCTCCCTAACTAGCGGGGGTCACAATGAGCAGTTCTTC
CDR3 protein: CASSLTSGGHNEQFF

V gene: TRBV27
J gene: TRBJ2-6
D gene: -
CDR3 length: 17
clone size: -
CDR3 DNA: TGTGCCAGCAGTCTCCCTGGAGGGAGCTCTGGGGCCAACGTCCTGACTTTC
CDR3 protein: CASSLPGGSSGANVLTF

V gene: TRBV5-1
J gene: TRBJ2-7
D gene: -
CDR3 length: 12
clone size: -
CDR3 DNA: TGCGCCAGCAGTTACGAATCCTACGAGCAGTACTTC
CDR3 protein: CASSYESYEQYF

V gene: TRBV10-3
J gene: TRBJ2-3
D gene: -
CDR3 length: 16
clone size: -
CDR3 DNA: TGTGCCATCAGTGATCGATCAGGGACGATCACAGATACGCAGTATTTT
CDR3 protein: CAISDRSGTITDTQYF

V gene: TRBV25-1
J gene: TRBJ1-1
D gene: -
CDR3 length: 11
clone size: -
CDR3 DNA: TGTGCCAGCAGTGTGGGGGGTGAAGCTTTCTTT
CDR3 protein: CASSVGGEAFF

V gene: TRBV19
J gene: TRBJ2-3
D gene: -
CDR3 length: 13
clone size: -
CDR3 DNA: TGTGCCAGTAGTATTAGTATCGGACTCACGCAGTATTTT
CDR3 protein: CASSISIGLTQYF

V gene: TRBV29-1
J gene: TRBJ2-7
D gene: -
CDR3 length: 13
clone size: -
CDR3 DNA: TGCAGCGTTGAAGTTCTTCAGGGGGGCGAGCAGTACTTC
CDR3 protein: CSVEVLQGGEQYF